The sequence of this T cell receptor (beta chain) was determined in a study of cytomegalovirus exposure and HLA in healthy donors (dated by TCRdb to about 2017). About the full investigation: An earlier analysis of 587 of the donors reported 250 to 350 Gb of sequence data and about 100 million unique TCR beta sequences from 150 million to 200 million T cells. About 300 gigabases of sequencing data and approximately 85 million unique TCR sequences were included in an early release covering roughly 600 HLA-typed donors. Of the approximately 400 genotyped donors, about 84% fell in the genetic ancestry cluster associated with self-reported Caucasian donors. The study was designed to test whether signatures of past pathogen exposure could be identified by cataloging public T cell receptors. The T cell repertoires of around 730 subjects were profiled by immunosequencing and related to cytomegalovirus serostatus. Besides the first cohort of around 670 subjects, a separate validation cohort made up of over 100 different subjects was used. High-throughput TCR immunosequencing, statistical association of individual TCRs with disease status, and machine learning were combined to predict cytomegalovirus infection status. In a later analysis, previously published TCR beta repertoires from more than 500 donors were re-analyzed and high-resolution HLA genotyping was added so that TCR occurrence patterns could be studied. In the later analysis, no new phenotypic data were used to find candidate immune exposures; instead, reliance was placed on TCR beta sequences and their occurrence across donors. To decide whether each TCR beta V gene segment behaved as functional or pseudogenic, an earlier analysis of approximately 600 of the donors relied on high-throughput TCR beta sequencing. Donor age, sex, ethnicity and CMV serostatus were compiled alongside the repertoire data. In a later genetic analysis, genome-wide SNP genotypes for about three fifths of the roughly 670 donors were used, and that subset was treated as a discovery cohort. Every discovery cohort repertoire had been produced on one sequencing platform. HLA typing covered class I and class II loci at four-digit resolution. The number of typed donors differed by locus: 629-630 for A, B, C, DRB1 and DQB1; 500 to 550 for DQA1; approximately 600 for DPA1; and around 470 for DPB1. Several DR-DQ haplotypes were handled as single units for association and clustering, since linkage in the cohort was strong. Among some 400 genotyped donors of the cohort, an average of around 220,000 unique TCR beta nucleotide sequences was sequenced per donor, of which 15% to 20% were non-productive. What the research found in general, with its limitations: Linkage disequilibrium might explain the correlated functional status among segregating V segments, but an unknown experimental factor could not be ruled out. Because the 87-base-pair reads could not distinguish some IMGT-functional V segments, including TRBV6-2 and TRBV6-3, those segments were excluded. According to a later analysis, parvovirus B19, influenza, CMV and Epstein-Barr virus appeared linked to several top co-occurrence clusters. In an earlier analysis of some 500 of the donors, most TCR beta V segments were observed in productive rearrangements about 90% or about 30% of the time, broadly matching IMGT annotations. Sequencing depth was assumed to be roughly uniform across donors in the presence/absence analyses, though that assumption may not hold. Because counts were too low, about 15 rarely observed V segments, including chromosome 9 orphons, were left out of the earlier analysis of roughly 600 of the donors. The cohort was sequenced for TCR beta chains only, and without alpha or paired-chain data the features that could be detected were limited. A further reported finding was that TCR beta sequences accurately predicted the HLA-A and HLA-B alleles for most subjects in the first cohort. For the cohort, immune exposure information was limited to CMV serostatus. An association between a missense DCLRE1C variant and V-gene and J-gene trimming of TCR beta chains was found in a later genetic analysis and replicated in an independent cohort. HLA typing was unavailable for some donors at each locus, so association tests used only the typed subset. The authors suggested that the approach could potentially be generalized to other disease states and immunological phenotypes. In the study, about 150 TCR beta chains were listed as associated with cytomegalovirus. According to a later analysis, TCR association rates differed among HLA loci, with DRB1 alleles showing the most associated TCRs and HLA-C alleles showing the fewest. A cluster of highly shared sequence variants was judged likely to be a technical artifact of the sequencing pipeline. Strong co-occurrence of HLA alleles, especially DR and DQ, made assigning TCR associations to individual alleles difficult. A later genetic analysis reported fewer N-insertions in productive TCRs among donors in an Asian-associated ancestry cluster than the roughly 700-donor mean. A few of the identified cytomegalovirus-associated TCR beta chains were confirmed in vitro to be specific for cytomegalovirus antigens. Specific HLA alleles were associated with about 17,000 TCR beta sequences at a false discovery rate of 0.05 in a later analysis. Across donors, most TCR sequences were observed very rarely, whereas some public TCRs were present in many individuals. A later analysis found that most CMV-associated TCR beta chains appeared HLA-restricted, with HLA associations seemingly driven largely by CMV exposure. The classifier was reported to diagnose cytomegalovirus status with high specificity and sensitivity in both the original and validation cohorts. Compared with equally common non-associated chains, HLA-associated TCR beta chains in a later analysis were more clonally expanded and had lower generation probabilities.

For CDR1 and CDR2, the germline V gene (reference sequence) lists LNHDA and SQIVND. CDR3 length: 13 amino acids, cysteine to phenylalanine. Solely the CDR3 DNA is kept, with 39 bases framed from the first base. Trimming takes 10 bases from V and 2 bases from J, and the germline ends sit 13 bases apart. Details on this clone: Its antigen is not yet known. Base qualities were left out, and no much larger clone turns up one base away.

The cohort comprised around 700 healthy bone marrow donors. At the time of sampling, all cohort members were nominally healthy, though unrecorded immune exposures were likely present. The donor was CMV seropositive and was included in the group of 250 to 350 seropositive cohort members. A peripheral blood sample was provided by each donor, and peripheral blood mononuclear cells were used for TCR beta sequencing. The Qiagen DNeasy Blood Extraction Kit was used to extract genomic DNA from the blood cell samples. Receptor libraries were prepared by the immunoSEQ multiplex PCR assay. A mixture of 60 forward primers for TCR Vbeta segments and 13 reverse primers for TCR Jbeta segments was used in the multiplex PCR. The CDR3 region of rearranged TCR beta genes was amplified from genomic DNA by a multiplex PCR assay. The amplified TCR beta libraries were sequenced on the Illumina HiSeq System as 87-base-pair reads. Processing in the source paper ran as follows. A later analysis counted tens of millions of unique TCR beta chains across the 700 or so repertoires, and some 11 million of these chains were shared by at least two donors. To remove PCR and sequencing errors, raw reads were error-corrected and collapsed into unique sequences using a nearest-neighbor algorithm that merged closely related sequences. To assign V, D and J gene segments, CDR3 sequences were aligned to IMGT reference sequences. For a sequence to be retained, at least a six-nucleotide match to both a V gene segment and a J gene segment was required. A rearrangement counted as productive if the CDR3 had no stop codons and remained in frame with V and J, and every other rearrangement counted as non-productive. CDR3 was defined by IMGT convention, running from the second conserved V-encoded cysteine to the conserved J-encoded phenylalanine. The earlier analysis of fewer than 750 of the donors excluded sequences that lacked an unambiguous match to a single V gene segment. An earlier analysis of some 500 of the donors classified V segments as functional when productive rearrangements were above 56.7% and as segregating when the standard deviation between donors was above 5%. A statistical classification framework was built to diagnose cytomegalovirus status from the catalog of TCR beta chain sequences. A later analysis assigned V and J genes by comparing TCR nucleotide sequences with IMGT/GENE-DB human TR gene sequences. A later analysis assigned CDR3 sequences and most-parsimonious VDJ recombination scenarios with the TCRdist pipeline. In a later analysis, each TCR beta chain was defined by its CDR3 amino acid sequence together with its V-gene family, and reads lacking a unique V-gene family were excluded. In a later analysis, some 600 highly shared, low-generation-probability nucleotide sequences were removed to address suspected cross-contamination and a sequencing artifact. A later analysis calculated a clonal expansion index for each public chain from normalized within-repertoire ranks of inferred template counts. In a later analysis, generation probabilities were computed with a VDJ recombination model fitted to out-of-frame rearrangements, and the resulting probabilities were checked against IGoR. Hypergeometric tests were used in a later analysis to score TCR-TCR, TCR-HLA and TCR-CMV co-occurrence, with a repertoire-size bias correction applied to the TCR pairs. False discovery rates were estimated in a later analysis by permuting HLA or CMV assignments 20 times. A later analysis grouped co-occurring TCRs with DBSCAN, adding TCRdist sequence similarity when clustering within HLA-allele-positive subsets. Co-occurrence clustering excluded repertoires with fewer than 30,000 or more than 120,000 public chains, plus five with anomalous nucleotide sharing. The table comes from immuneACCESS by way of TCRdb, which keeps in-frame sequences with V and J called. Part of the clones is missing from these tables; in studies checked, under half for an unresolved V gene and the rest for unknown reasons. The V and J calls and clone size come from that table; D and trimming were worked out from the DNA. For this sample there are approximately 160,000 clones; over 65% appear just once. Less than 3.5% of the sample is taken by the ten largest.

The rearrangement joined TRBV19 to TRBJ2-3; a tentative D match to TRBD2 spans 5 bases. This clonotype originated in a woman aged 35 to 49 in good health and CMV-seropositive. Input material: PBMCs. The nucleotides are TGTGCCACCCGCCGGGAAGACACAGATACGCAGTATTTT. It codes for CATRREDTDTQYF.